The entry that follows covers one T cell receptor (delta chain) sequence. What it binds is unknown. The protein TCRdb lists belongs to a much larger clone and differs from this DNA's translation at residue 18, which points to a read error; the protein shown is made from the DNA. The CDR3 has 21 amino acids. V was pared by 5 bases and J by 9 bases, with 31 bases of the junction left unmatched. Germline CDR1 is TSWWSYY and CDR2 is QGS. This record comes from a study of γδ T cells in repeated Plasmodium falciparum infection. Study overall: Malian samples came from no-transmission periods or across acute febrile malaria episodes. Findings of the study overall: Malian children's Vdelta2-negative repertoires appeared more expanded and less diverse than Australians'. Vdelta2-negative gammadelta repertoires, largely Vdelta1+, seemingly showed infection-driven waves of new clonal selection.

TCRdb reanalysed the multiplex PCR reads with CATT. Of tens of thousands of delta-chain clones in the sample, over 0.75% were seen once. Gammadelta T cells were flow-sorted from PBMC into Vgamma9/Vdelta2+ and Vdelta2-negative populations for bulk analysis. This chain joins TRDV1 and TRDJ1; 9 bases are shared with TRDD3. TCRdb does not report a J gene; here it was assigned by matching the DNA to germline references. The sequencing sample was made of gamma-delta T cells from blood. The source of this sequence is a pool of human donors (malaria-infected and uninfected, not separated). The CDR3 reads CALGLPFLPAGLGDRNRELIF. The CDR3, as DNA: TGTGCTCTTGGGCTCCCGTTCCTACCGGCAGGTCTGGGGGATCGCAATCGGGAACTCATCTTT.